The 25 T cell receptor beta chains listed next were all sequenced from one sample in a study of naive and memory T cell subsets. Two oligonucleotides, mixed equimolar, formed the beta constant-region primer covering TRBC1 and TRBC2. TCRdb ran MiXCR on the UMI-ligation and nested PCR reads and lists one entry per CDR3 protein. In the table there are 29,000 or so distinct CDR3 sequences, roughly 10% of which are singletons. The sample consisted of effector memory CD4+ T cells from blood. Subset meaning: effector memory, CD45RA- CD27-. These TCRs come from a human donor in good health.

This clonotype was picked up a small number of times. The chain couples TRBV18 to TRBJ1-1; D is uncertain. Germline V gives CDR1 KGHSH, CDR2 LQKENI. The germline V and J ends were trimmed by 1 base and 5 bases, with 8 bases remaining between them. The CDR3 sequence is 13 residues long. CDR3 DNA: TGTGCCAGCTCACCACGGCCCGGGACTGAAGCTTTCTTT. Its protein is CASSPRPGTEAFF.

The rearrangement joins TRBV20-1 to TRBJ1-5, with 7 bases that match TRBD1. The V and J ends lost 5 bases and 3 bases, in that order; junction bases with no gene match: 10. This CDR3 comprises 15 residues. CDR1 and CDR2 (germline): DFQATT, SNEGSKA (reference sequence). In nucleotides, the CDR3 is TGCAGTGCTGTGGCCCCCGGGACAGTCAATCAGCCCCAGCATTTT. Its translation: CSAVAPGTVNQPQHF.

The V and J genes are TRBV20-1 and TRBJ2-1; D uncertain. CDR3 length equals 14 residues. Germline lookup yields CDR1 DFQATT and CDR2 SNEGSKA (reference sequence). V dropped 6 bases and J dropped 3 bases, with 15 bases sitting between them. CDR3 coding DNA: TGCAGTGCGGTTAGCTACTACTACTACAATGAGCAGTTCTTC. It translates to CSAVSYYYYNEQFF.

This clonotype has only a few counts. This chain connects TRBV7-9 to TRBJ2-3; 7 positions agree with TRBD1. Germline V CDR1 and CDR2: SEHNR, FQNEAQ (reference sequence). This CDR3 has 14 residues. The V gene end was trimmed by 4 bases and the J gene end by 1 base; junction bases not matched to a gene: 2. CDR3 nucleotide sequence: TGTGCCAGCAGCTCAGGGACAGGCACAGATACGCAGTATTTT. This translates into CASSSGTGTDTQYF. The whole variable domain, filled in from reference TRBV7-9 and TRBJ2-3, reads DTGVSQNPRHKITKRGQNVTFRCDPISEHNRLYWYRQTLGQGPEFLTYFQNEAQLEKSRLLSDRFSAERPKGSFSTLEIQRTEQGDSAMYLCASSSGTGTDTQYFGPGTRLTVL.

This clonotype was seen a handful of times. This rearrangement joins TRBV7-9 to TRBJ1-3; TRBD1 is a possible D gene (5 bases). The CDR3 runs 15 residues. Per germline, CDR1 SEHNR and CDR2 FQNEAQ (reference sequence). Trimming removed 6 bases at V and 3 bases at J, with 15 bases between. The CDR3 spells CASRQAAGLGNTIYF. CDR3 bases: TGTGCCAGCAGGCAAGCTGCGGGGCTTGGAAACACCATATATTTT.

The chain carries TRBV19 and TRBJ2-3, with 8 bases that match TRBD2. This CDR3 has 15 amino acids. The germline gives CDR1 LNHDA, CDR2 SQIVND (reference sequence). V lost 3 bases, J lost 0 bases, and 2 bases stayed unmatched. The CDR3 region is CASSIGGGSTDTQYF. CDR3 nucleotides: TGTGCCAGTAGTATCGGCGGGGGGAGCACAGATACGCAGTATTTT.

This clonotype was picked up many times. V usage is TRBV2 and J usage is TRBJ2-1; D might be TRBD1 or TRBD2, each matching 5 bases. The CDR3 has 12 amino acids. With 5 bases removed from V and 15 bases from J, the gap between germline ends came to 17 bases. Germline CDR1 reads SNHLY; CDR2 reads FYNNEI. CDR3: CASSLGSWGPFF. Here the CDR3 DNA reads TGTGCCAGCAGTCTAGGGTCTTGGGGACCGTTCTTC. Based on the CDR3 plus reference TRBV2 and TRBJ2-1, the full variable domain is EPEVTQTPSHQVTQMGQEVILRCVPISNHLYFYWYRQILGQKVEFLVSFYNNEISEKSEIFDDQFSVERPDGSNFTLKIRSTKLEDSAMYFCASSLGSWGPFFGPGTRLTVL.

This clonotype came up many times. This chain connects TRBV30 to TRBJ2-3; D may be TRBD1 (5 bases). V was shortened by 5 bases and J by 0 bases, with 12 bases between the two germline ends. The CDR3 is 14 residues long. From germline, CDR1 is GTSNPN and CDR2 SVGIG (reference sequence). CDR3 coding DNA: TGTGCCTGGGACAGTTACCCTAGCACAGATACGCAGTATTTT. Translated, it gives CAWDSYPSTDTQYF.

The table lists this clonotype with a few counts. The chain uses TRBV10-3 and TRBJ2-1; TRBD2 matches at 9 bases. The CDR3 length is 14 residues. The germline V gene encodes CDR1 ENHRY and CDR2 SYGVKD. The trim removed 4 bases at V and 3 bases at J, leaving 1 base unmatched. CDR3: CAISGLADYNEQFF. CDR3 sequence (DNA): TGTGCCATCAGTGGACTAGCGGACTACAATGAGCAGTTCTTC.

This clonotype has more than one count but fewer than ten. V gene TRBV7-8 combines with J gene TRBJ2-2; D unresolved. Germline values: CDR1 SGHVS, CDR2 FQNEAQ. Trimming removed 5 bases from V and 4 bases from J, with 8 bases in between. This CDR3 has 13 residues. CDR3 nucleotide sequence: TGTGCCAGCAGCCGGACCGGCACCGGGGAGCTGTTTTTT. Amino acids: CASSRTGTGELFF.

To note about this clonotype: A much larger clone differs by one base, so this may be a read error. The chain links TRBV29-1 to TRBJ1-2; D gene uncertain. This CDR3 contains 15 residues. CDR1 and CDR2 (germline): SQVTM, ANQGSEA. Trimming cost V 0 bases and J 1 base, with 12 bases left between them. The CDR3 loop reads CSVEDRETINYGYTF. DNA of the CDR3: TGCAGCGTTGAAGATCGCGAGACGATTAACTATGGCTACACCTTC.

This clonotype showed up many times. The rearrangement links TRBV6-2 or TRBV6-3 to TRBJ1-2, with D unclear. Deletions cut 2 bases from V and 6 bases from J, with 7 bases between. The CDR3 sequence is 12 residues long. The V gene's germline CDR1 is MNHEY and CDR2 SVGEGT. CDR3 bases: TGTGCCAGCAGTTACCCGGGCAATGGCTACACCTTC. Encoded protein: CASSYPGNGYTF.

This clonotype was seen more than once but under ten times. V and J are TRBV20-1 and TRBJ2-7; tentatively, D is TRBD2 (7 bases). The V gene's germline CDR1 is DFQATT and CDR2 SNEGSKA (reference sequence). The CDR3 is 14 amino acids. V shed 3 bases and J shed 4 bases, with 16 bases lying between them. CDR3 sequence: CSARGRGAGYEQYF. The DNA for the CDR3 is TGCAGTGCTAGGGGTCGGGGGGCTGGGTACGAGCAGTACTTC.

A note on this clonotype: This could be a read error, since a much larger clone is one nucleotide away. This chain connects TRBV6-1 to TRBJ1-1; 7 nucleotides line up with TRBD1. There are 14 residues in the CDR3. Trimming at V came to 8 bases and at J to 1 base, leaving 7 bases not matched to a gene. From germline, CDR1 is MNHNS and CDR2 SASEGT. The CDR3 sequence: CASVRTGPNTEAFF. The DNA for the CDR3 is TGTGCCAGCGTCCGGACAGGACCGAACACTGAAGCTTTCTTT.

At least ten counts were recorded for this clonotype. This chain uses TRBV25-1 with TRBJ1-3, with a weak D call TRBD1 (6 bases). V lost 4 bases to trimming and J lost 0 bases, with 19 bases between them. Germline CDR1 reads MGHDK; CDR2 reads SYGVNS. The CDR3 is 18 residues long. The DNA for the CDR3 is TGTGCCAGCAGTGGTGGGCCGGGGGGCAAACGCTCTGGAAACACCATATATTTT. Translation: CASSGGPGGKRSGNTIYF.

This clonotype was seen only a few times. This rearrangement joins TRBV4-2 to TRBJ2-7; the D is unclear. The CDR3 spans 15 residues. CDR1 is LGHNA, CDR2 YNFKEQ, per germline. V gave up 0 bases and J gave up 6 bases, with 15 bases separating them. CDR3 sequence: CASSQDPVPSGEQYF. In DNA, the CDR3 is TGTGCCAGCAGCCAAGACCCGGTCCCCAGTGGCGAGCAGTACTTC.

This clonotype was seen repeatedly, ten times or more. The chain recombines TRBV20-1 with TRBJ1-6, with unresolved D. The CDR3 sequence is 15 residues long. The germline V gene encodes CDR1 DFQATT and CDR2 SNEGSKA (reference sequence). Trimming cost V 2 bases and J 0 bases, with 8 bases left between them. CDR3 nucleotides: TGCAGTGCTAGACCGGGGAGCTCCTATAATTCACCCCTCCACTTT. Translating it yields CSARPGSSYNSPLHF.

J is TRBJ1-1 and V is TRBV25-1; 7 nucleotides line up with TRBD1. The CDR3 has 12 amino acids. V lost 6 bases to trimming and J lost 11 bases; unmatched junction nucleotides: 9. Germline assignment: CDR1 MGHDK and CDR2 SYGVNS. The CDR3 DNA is TGTGCCAGCAGGGGTCTAGACAGGGCCGCTTTCTTT. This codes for CASRGLDRAAFF.

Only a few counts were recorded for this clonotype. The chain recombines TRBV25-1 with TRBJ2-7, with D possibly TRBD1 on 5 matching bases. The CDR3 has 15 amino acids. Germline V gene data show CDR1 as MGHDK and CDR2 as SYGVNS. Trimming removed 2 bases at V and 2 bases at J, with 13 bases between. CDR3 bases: TGTGCCAGCAGTGAAGGGGCGGAAACCCCCTACGAGCAGTACTTC. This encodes CASSEGAETPYEQYF.

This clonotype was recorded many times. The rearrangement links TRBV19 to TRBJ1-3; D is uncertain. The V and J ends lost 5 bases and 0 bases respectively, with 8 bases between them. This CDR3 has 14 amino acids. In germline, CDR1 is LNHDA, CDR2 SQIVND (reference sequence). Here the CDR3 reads CASSPPISGNTIYF. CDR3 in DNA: TGTGCCAGTAGTCCGCCTATCTCTGGAAACACCATATATTTT. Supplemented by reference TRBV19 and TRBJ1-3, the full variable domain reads DGGITQSPKYLFRKEGQNVTLSCEQNLNHDAMYWYRQDPGQGLRLIYYSQIVNDFQKGDIAEGYSVSREKKESFPLTVTSAQKNPTAFYLCASSPPISGNTIYFGEGSWLTVV.

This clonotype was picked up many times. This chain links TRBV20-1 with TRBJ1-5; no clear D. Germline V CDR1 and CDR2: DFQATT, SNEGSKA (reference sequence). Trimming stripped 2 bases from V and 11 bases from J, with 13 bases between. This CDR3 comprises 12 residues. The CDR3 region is CSARNGPSAQHF. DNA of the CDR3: TGCAGTGCTAGAAACGGCCCGTCGGCCCAGCATTTT.

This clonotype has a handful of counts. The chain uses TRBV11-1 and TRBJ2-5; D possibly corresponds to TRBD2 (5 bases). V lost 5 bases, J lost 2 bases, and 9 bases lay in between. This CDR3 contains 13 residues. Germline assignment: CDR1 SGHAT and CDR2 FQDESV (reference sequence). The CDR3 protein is CASSRGSQETQYF. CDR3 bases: TGTGCCAGCAGCCGAGGGAGTCAAGAGACCCAGTACTTC. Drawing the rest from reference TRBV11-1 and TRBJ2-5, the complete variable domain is EAEVAQSPRYKITEKSQAVAFWCDPISGHATLYWYRQILGQGPELLVQFQDESVVDDSQLPKDRFSAERLKGVDSTLKIQPAELGDSAMYLCASSRGSQETQYFGPGTRLLVL.

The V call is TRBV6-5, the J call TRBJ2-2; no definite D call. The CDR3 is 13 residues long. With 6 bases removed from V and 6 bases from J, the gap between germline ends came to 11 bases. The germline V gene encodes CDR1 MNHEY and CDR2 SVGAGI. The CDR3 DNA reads TGTGCCAGCAGCCCCTGGGATTCCGGGGAGCTGTTTTTT. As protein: CASSPWDSGELFF.

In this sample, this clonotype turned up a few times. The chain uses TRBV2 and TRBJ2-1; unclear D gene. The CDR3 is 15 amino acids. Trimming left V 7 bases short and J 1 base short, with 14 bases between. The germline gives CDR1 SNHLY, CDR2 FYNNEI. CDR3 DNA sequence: TGTGCCAGCAAAGCCGACTCCGTATCCTACAATGAGCAGTTCTTC. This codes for CASKADSVSYNEQFF. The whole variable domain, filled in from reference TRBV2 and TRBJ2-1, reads EPEVTQTPSHQVTQMGQEVILRCVPISNHLYFYWYRQILGQKVEFLVSFYNNEISEKSEIFDDQFSVERPDGSNFTLKIRSTKLEDSAMYFCASKADSVSYNEQFFGPGTRLTVL.

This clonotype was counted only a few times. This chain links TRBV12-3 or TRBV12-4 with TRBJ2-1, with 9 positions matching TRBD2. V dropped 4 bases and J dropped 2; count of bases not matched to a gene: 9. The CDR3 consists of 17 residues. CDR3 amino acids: CASSSGLAGFTYNEQFF. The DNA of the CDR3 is TGTGCCAGCAGTTCGGGGCTAGCGGGATTTACCTACAATGAGCAGTTCTTC.